The source of this T cell receptor beta chain is a study of human T cells and chemical hapten exposure. TCRdb passed the RACE reads through MiXCR, listing each CDR3 protein once. The sample includes tens of thousands of distinct CDR3 sequences, about 7.4% seen only once; the top ten take around 1.4%. The CDR3 length is 15 residues. Germline V lookup: CDR1 DFQATT, CDR2 SNEGSKA (reference sequence). Documented time point: pre-sensitization, week 0. The treatment: therapeutic diphenylcyclopropenone sensitization with weekly scalp DPC. This clonotype was observed many times. The receptor was isolated from a woman aged 45 to 65 with alopecia areata. Some clones in this sample may be carry-over from other donors' samples. The sample was whole blood, taken in connection with sensitization to the hapten diphenylcyclopropenone (DPC). The V gene is TRBV20-1, the J gene TRBJ2-3, with 10 nucleotides matching TRBD2. This CDR3 is CSLSVAGGSTDTQYF. In DNA, the CDR3 is TGCAGCTTATCAGTAGCGGGAGGCTCCACAGATACGCAGTATTTT.